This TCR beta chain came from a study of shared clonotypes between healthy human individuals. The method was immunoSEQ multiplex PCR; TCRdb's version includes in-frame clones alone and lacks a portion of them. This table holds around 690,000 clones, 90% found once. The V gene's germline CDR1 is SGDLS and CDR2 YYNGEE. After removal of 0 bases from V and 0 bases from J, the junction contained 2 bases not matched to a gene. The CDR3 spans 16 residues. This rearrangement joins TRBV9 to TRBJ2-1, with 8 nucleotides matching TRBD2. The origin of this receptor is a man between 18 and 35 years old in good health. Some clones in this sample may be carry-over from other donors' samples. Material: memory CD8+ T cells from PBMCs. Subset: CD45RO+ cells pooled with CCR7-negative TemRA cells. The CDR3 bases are TGTGCCAGCAGCGTAGGTGGGACTAGCTCCTACAATGAGCAGTTCTTC. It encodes CASSVGGTSSYNEQFF. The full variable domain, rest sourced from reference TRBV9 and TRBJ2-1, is DSGVTQTPKHLITATGQRVTLRCSPRSGDLSVYWYQQSLDQGLQFLIQYYNGEERAKGNILERFSAQQFPDLHSELNLSSLELGDSALYFCASSVGGTSSYNEQFFGPGTRLTVL.